This passage covers 18 T cell receptor beta chains from one sample sequenced in a study of radiation and T cells in renal cell carcinoma. Clones were read by immunoSEQ multiplex PCR, and TCRdb kept only the in-frame ones, dropping some. The repertoire has just under 150,000 clones, approximately 86% of them found once; the top ten carry 17%. Time point meaning: blood 4 weeks post-SBRT, at nephrectomy. Treatment defined: 15 Gy SBRT to primary tumor, nephrectomy 4 weeks later. Sample: blood, taken from a patient whose treatment included radiotherapy and nephrectomy. The receptors were sampled from a woman aged 45-59 years with renal cell carcinoma.

The chain is built from TRBV5-4 and TRBJ1-6; 9 bases match TRBD1. CDR1 and CDR2 from the germline V gene are SGHNT and YYREEE (reference sequence). V shed 4 bases and J 5 bases; nucleotides not matched to a gene: 4. The CDR3 has 15 amino acids. The CDR3 nucleotides are TGTGCCAGCAGCAGATGGACAGGGGATAATTCACCCCTCCACTTT. Encoded protein: CASSRWTGDNSPLHF. The whole variable domain, remainder taken from reference TRBV5-4 and TRBJ1-6, is ETGVTQSPTHLIKTRGQQVTLRCSSQSGHNTVSWYQQALGQGPQFIFQYYREEENGRGNFPPRFSGLQFPNYSSELNVNALELDDSALYLCASSRWTGDNSPLHFGNGTRLTVT.

This sequence joins TRBV10-3 and TRBJ2-5, with 7 positions matching TRBD1. This CDR3 has 17 amino acids. Germline CDR1 reads ENHRY; CDR2 reads SYGVKD. J was trimmed by 4 bases and V by 0 bases; bases with no gene match: 11. The CDR3 here is CAISESRQGLIGETQYF. The CDR3 bases are TGTGCCATCAGTGAGTCGAGACAGGGTCTGATCGGAGAGACCCAGTACTTC.

V and J are TRBV5-1 and TRBJ1-2, with unresolved D. V dropped 4 bases and J dropped 8 bases, with 15 bases sitting between them. Per germline, CDR1 SGHRS and CDR2 YFSETQ. The CDR3 is 13 amino acids. CDR3 sequence (DNA): TGCGCCAGCAGCGAGGGTCCTGAGAGGGGCTACACCTTC. It is translated as CASSEGPERGYTF.

V and J are TRBV15 and TRBJ2-1, with TRBD2 as a possible D gene (7 bases). The CDR3 has 15 amino acids. V lost 5 bases and J lost 6, with 17 bases in between. The germline V gene encodes CDR1 LNHNV and CDR2 YYDKDF (reference sequence). In DNA, the CDR3 is TGTGCCACCAGCCCCCCCGGGGGGCGATTCAATGAGCAGTTCTTC. Translating it yields CATSPPGGRFNEQFF.

This chain links TRBV5-4 with TRBJ1-2; 8 bases line up with TRBD1. This CDR3 has 15 residues. V trimming: 4 bases; J trimming: 1 base; junction bases outside the gene matches: 6. Per the germline V gene, CDR1 is SGHNT and CDR2 is YYREEE (reference sequence). In DNA, the CDR3 is TGTGCCAGCAGCGATGGACAGGGCCTTAACTATGGCTACACCTTC. As protein: CASSDGQGLNYGYTF.

The CDR3 region has the DNA TGTGCCAGCAGCTTACTGCCAGGCAGGGAGACCCAGTACTTC. Translation: CASSLLPGRETQYF. This rearrangement joins TRBV7-2 to TRBJ2-5; D not certain. In germline, CDR1 is SGHTA, CDR2 FQGNSA. V lost 2 bases, J lost 5 bases, and 12 bases lay in between. This CDR3 region has 14 residues.

J is TRBJ1-2 and V is TRBV5-1; a possible D gene is TRBD1 (6 bases). The ends were cut back, 2 bases at V and 8 bases at J, with 19 bases in the middle. Germline V gene data show CDR1 as SGHRS and CDR2 as YFSETQ. This CDR3 comprises 15 residues. As DNA, the CDR3 is TGCGCCAGCAGCTTCTCGGGACACCGGGGAAGAGGCTACACCTTC. Its protein is CASSFSGHRGRGYTF.

The gene calls are TRBV4-3 and TRBJ2-3; D uncertain. Germline CDR1 LGHNA, CDR2 YSLEER. Trimming cost V 0 bases and J 9 bases, with 10 bases left between them. There are 13 residues in the CDR3. CDR3 DNA: TGCGCCAGCAGCCAAGATCGTGAAGGAACGCAGTATTTT. It codes for CASSQDREGTQYF.

The rearrangement joins TRBV6-5 to TRBJ2-2; the match to TRBD2 covers 12 bases. Germline CDR1 and CDR2: MNHEY and SVGAGI. There are 16 residues in the CDR3. V dropped 4 bases and J dropped 3; count of bases not matched to a gene: 3. The CDR3 region has the DNA TGTGCCAGCAGTTTAGGGACTAGCGGGTACACCGGGGAGCTGTTTTTT. Its protein product is CASSLGTSGYTGELFF.

The chain is built from TRBV29-1 and TRBJ1-2; a weak D match, TRBD1 (6 bases). CDR1 is SQVTM, CDR2 ANQGSEA, per germline. Trimming took 5 bases from V and 6 from J, leaving 19 bases between them. The CDR3 is 14 residues long. CDR3 loop: CSVSPVGGRDGYTF. For the CDR3, the DNA is TGCAGCGTTTCCCCGGTGGGGGGGCGCGATGGCTACACCTTC.

This sequence joins TRBV28 and TRBJ1-1; D gene unclear. The CDR3 spans 14 residues. V lost 2 bases and J 3 bases, leaving 10 bases between the germline ends. Germline assignment: CDR1 MDHEN and CDR2 SYDVKM. The CDR3, as DNA: TGTGCCAGCAGTTTAGGTAGGCCGGACACTGAAGCTTTCTTT. Its translation is CASSLGRPDTEAFF.

This chain's CDR3 is CASKASGTLDTQYF. In DNA, the CDR3 is TGCGCCAGCAAGGCTAGCGGCACGCTAGATACGCAGTATTTT. The rearrangement uses TRBV5-1 and TRBJ2-3; 7 bases line up with TRBD2. This CDR3 has 14 amino acids. CDR1 is SGHRS and CDR2 is YFSETQ in the germline V gene. V was pared by 6 bases and J by 5 bases, with 9 bases of the junction left unmatched.

The chain links TRBV6-5 to TRBJ1-3; possibly TRBD1 for D (5 bases). Germline V gene sequence: CDR1 MNHEY, CDR2 SVGAGI. CDR3 length equals 15 residues. V was pared by 6 bases and J by 4 bases, with 16 bases between. Here the CDR3 DNA reads TGTGCCAGCAGGATTCAGGGCTGGGCAGGAAACACCATATATTTT. Translation gives CASRIQGWAGNTIYF.

The chain uses TRBV5-1 and TRBJ1-2; 8 nucleotides agree with TRBD1. Looked up from germline, CDR1 is SGHRS and CDR2 is YFSETQ. The CDR3 is made up of 13 amino acids. The J segment lost 3 bases and the V segment lost 9 bases, leaving 7 bases of the junction unmatched. The CDR3 region has the DNA TGCGCCACTAGGACAGGGCTCGACTATGGCTACACCTTC. Translated: CATRTGLDYGYTF. The variable domain in full, with the rest retrieved from reference TRBV5-1 and TRBJ1-2, is KAGVTQTPRYLIKTRGQQVTLSCSPISGHRSVSWYQQTPGQGLQFLFEYFSETQRNKGNFPGRFSGRQFSNSRSEMNVSTLELGDSALYLCATRTGLDYGYTFGSGTRLTVV.

The chain is built from TRBV9 and TRBJ2-1; D gene uncertain. V was cut by 3 bases and J by 4 bases, with 8 bases left in between. CDR1 and CDR2 from the germline V gene are SGDLS and YYNGEE. CDR3 length equals 13 residues. CDR3 DNA sequence: TGTGCCAGCAGCGAGAGTGAGTACAATGAGCAGTTCTTC. Residues: CASSESEYNEQFF.

With respect to this clone: Its ends do not fully match the called genes, so a read error is possible. The rearrangement joins TRBV20-1 to TRBJ2-3; D not resolved. The germline gives CDR1 DFQATT, CDR2 SNEGSKA (reference sequence). The CDR3 is 11 amino acids. CDR3 protein: CSAPRTDTQYF. In DNA, the CDR3 is TGCAGTGCTCCCCGCACGGATACGCAGTATTTT.

V gene TRBV19 combines with J gene TRBJ2-1; 9 bases map to TRBD1. Germline assignment: CDR1 LNHDA and CDR2 SQIVND (reference sequence). This CDR3 has 15 amino acids. Trimming cost V 6 bases and J 6 bases; bases outside gene matches: 9. Here the CDR3 reads CASRLGQGNSNEQFF. For the CDR3, the DNA is TGTGCCAGTAGGCTCGGACAGGGGAACAGCAATGAGCAGTTCTTC.

This clone was detected a few times. The V call is TRBV27, the J call TRBJ1-5; D is unresolved. V was cut by 0 bases and J by 9 bases, with 3 bases left in between. The CDR3 spans 11 residues. The V gene's germline CDR1 is MNHEY and CDR2 SMNVEV (reference sequence). The CDR3 here is CASSLSGPQHF. The DNA of the CDR3 is TGTGCCAGCAGTTTATCGGGGCCCCAGCATTTT.